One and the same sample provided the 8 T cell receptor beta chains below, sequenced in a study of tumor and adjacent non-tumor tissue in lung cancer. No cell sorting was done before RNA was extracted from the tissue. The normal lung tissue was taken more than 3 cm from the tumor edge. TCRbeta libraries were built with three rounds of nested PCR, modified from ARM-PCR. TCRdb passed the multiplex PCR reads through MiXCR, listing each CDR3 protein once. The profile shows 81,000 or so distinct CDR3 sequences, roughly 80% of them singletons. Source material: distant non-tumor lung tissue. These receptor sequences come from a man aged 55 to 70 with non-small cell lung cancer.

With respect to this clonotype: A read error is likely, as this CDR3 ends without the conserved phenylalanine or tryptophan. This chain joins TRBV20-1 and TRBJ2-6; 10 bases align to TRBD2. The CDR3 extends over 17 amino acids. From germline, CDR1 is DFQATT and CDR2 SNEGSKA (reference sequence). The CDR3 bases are TGCAATGCTAGAGATATAGCGGGAGGACCTGGGGCCAACGTCCTGACTATC. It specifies CNARDIAGGPGANVLTI.

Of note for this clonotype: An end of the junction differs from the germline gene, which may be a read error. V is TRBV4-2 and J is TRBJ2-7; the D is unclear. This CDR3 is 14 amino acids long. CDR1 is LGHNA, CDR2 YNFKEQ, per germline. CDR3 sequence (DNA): TGTGCGAGCAGCCAAGACCCCGCACGTTACGAGCAGTACTTC. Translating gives CASSQDPARYEQYF.

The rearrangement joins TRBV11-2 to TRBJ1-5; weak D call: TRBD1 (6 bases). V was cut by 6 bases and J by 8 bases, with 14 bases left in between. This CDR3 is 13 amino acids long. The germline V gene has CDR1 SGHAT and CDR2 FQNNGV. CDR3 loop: CASSFNREKPQHF. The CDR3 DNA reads TGTGCCAGCAGTTTTAACAGGGAAAAGCCCCAGCATTTT.

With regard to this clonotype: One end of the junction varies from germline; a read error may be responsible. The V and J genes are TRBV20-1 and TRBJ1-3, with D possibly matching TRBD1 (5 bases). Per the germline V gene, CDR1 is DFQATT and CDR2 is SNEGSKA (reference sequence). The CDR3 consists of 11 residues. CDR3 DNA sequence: TGCAATGCTAGAGTAGTGGACATAATATATTTT. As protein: CNARVVDIIYF.

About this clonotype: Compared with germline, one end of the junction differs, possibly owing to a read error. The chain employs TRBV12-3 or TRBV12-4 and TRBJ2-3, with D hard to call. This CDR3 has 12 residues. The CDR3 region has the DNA TGTGCCCGCAGTTTCGGCGCCTATAGGCAGTATTTT. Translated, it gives CARSFGAYRQYF.

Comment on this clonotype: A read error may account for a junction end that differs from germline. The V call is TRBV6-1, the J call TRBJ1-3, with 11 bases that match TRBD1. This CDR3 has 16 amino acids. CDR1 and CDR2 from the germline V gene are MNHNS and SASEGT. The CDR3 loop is CTSSERTGGWGNSIYF. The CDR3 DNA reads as TGTACCAGCAGTGAACGGACAGGGGGCTGGGGAAACTCCATATATTTT.

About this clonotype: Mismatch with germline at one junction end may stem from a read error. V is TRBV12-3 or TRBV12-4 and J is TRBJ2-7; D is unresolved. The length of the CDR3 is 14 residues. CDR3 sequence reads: CASSLAGLVYEQYF. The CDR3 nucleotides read TGCGCCAGCAGTTTAGCTGGCCTGGTCTACGAGCAGTACTTC.

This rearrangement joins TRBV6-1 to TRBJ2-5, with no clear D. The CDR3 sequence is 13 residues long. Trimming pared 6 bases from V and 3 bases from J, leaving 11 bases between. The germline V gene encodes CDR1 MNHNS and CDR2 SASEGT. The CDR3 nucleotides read TGTGCCAGCAGACCAACAAGGGAAGAGACCCAGTACTTC. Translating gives CASRPTREETQYF.